This TCR beta chain was sequenced in a study of T cell repertoires in cytomegalovirus infection. For the study at large: Both recently identified HLA-C-restricted and well-studied HLA-B-restricted CMV epitopes were used in the study.

There are 12 residues in the CDR3. Looked up from germline, CDR1 is MGHRA and CDR2 is YSYEKL. Between the trimmed V and J ends, which lost 6 bases and 8 bases, there was a span of 13 bases. Study conclusions and caveats: Ex vivo, HLA-C-restricted CMV-specific TCR beta clonotypes prevailed over the rest of the response.

TCRdb reprocessed the reads with MiXCR, giving one entry per CDR3 protein. The table shows approximately 120,000 distinct CDR3 sequences, with about 30% occurring only once. This clonotype was detected a few times. Its specificity is not known. This clonotype originated in a human donor in good health (CMV status not recorded). Some clones in this sample may be carry-over from other donors' samples. V and J are TRBV4-1 and TRBJ1-2; D might be TRBD1 (5 bases). Sequencing used CD8+ T cells from cultured PBMCs, obtained from culture after CMV antigen stimulation. As DNA, the CDR3 is TGCGCCAGCAGTCATGCGAGGGACGGCTACACCTTC. It yields the protein CASSHARDGYTF.